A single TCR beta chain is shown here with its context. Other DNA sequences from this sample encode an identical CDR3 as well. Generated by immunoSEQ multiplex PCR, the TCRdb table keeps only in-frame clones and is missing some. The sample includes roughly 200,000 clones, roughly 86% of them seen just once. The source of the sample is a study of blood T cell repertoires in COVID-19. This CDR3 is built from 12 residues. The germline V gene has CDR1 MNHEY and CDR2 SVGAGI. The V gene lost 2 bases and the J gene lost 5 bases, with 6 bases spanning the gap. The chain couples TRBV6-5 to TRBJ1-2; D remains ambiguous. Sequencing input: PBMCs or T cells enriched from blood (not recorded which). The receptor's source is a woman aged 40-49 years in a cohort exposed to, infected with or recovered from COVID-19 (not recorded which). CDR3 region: CASSYPGYGYTF. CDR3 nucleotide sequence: TGTGCCAGCAGTTACCCCGGGTATGGCTACACCTTC.